The 3 T cell receptor beta chains below all came from one sample that was sequenced in a study of T-cell reconstitution after alpha-beta-depleted transplantation in children. This sample's TCRbeta library carried unique molecular identifier barcodes. TCRdb ran MiXCR on the PCR reads and lists one entry per CDR3 protein. This sample has more than 450,000 distinct CDR3 sequences; approximately 20% occur once, and the top ten carry 3.3%. Specimen: PBMCs from the stem cell graft donor, collected from the stem cell graft. These receptors all stem from a human donor who donated a stem cell graft to a child with acute lymphoblastic leukemia.

V usage is TRBV4-1 and J usage is TRBJ1-3; D ambiguous. Germline CDR1 and CDR2: MGHRA and YSYEKL. There are 14 residues in the CDR3. V lost 6 bases to trimming and J lost 0 bases, with 9 bases between them. DNA of the CDR3: TGCGCCAGCAGTCACGGAGACTCTGGAAACACCATATATTTT. This gives the protein CASSHGDSGNTIYF.

This chain links TRBV12-5 with TRBJ2-2, with unresolved D. V lost 0 bases and J lost 10, with 6 bases in between. The CDR3 is 12 residues long. CDR1 and CDR2 from the germline V gene are LGHNT and FRNRAP. CDR3 in amino acids: CASGLVPLELFF. The CDR3 DNA is TGTGCTAGTGGTTTGGTACCTTTGGAGCTGTTTTTT.

This clonotype was recorded a few times. The chain combines TRBV27 with TRBJ1-1, with a weak D call TRBD1 (6 bases). The CDR3 loop spans 13 amino acids. Trimming took off 9 bases at V and 1 base at J, with 12 bases between the two ends. Germline V CDR1 and CDR2: MNHEY, SMNVEV (reference sequence). This CDR3 is CARAETGNTEAFF. CDR3 nucleotide sequence: TGTGCCAGAGCAGAGACAGGGAACACTGAAGCTTTCTTT.